This T cell receptor beta chain was obtained from a study of radiation and T cells in renal cell carcinoma. The study, taken as a whole, reports: In blood, top tumor clones expanded by 2 weeks, shrinking by 4.

By share, this clone counts as medium-sized. Its target is unknown. Sequencing was performed with immunoSEQ multiplex PCR; in TCRdb, only in-frame clones are kept and a portion is missing. The sample carries about 83,000 clones, approximately 87% recorded once. Germline CDR1 reads MNHEY; CDR2 reads SMNVEV (reference sequence). Trimming stripped 4 bases from V and 0 bases from J, with 6 bases between. There are 13 residues in the CDR3. Time point meaning: blood 4 weeks post-SBRT, at nephrectomy. The treatment is: 15 Gy SBRT to primary tumor, nephrectomy 4 weeks later. This renal cell carcinoma was of the clear cell type.

This sequence was found in a woman in her sixties or seventies with renal cell carcinoma. This rearrangement joins TRBV27 to TRBJ1-1; perhaps TRBD1 as D (6 bases). Source: blood, taken from a patient whose treatment included radiotherapy and nephrectomy. CDR3 bases: TGTGCCAGCAGTTCAGGGGTGAACACTGAAGCTTTCTTT. This codes for CASSSGVNTEAFF.